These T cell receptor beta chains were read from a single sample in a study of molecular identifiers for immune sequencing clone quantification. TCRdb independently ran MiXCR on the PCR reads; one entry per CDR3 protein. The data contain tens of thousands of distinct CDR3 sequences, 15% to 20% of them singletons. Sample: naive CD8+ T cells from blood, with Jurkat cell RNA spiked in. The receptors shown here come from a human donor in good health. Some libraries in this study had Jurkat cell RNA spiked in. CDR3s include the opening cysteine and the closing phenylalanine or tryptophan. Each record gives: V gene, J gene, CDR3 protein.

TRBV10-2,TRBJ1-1,CAIKGSSEAFF
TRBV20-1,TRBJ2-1,CSAIQLADYDEQFF
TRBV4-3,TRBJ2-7,CASSQERTGLRAYEQYF
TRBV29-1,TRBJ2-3,CSGGRGQGTDTQYF
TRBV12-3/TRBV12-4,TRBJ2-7,CASSLKLYSYEQYF
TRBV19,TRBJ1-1,CASSIGWGTDTEAFF
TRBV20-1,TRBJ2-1,CCARGPSGRDRTYNEQFF
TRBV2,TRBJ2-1,CASRDDYRSFF
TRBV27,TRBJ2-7,CASKELAGVEQYF
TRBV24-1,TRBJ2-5,CATSDDSETQYF
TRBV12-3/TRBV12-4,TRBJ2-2,CASSVTGLAGVWDTGELFF
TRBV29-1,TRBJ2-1,CSVSSSGIDNEQFF
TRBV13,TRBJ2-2,CASSLGRGLAGINSNTGELFF
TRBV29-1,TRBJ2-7,CSVEGGLAGASYEQYF
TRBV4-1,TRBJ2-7,CASSTVDRGYEQYF
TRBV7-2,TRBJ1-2,CASSPLVPTPGYTF
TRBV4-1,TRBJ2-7,CAGRGIGKNEQYF
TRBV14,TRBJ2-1,CASSQREYSYNEQSF
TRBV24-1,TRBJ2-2,CATSDRFSGIGWGGRELFF
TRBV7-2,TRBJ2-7,CASSPYGYEQYF
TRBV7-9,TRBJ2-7,CASGLPVDNSYEQYF
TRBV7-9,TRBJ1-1,CASSRGFTEAFF
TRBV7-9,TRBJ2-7,CASKGWDFDPEAYEQYF
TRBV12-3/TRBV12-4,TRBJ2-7,CASRGGQGFYEQYF
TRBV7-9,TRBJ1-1,CASSFEQGEAFF
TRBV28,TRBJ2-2,CASSFTGVNTGELFF
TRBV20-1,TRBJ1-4,CSANAGGDYEKLFF
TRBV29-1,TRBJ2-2,CSVVTSGRAGVGELFF
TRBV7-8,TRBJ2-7,CASSPSSQKAPYEQYF
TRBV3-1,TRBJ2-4,CASRDTKWIQYF
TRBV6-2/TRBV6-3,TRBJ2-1,CASSPSLAGAYNEQFF
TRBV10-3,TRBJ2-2,CAITPGAEAVNTGELLF
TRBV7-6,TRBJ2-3,CASSGTAGVLSTDTQYF
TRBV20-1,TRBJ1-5,CSARDRGQGLNQPQHF
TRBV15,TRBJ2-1,CAASRDFEGVGGIDGQFF
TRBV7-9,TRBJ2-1,CASSRQLANEQFF
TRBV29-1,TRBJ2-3,CSVGADTQYF
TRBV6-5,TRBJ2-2,CASRKTGEGGELFF
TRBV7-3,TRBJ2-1,CASSPFPGPLYNEQFF
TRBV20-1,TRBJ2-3,CSASHPGRGTDTQYF
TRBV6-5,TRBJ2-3,CASSYGTPTDTQYF
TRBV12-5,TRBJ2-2,CASGFSTGGLTGELFF
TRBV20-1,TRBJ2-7,CSVRGYEQYF
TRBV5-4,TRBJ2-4,CASSWGTPNIQYF
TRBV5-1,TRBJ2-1,CASSLVADEQFF
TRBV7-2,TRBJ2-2,CASSSPIAGGPSGELFF